The 14 T cell receptor beta chains listed next were all sequenced from one sample in a study of T cells in women clearing cervical HPV infection (dated by TCRdb to 2016 to 2018). Libraries were made using the immunoSEQ multiplex PCR assay. In its TCRdb copy, this immuneACCESS table keeps in-frame sequences only and misses some clones. Where compared with another copy, unresolved V genes explain less than half of these, and the others have no known cause. The sample has roughly 20,000 clones on record. Clones ranked in the top ten supply around an eighth of the sample. The sequenced sample was blood buffy coat. The receptor source for this set is a woman aged 18 to 69 with a cervical HPV16 infection that either progressed to CIN3+ or cleared (not recorded which).

Notes on this clone: With the read ending 3 residues before the CDR3 end, the germline J gene is used to fill in that end. The V and J genes are TRBV19 and TRBJ2-1; perhaps TRBD1 as D (5 bases). The germline V and J ends were trimmed by 5 bases and 3 bases, with 8 bases remaining between them. The germline V gene has CDR1 LNHDA and CDR2 SQIVND (reference sequence). The CDR3 sequence is 13 residues long. The DNA read from the CDR3 is TGTGCCAGTAGTTCAGGGTACTACAATGAG. Translation gives CASSSGYYNE. The entire CDR3 reads CASSSGYYNEQFF.

About this clone itself: Coverage ceases 3 residues before the CDR3 finishes, and the germline J gene fills in the end. J is TRBJ1-4 and V is TRBV6-2 or TRBV6-3, with D hard to call. The CDR3 extends over 14 amino acids. The germline gives CDR1 MNHEY, CDR2 SVGEGT. The V gene lost 2 bases and the J gene lost 2 bases, with 6 bases spanning the gap. The CDR3 DNA, read in part, is TGTGCCAGCAGTTACCAAGGGACTAATGAAAAA. It yields the protein CASSYQGTNEK. The CDR3, in full, reads CASSYQGTNEKLFF.

Turning to this clone: The read ends 3 residues early relative to the CDR3; the germline J gene fills the gap. V usage is TRBV5-4 and J usage is TRBJ2-5; 7 bases map to TRBD1. The V gene's germline CDR1 is SGHNT and CDR2 YYREEE (reference sequence). The CDR3 runs to 13 residues. V was pared by 6 bases and J by 5 bases, with 7 bases of the junction left unmatched. The CDR3 sequence: CASNRQGSETQYF. The part of the CDR3 DNA that was read is TGTGCCAGCAACCGACAGGGTTCGGAGACC.

For this clone: The read falls 3 residues short of the CDR3 end, and the missing part is taken from the germline J gene. The V and J genes are TRBV11-3 and TRBJ1-1, with D possibly matching TRBD1 (5 bases). The V end lost 5 bases, the J end lost 5 bases, and 18 bases lay between the germline ends. Germline V lookup: CDR1 SGHNT, CDR2 YENEEA. This CDR3 has 15 residues. The part of the CDR3 DNA that was read is TGTGCCAGCAGCATCCCCGGGAGGGGAAGGACTGAA. Translating it yields CASSIPGRGRTE. The entire CDR3 protein is CASSIPGRGRTEAFF.

Notes on this clone: The CDR3 extends 3 residues past the end of the read, so its final part is completed from the germline J gene. The chain carries TRBV28 and TRBJ1-2; 10 nucleotides align to TRBD1. CDR1 MDHEN and CDR2 SYDVKM come from the germline V gene. The CDR3 sequence is 15 residues long. Trimming at V came to 6 bases and at J to 5 bases, leaving 9 bases not matched to a gene. The covered CDR3 bases are TGTGCCAGCAGCCCGCGACAGGGGGCTTTATATGGC. It codes for CASSPRQGALYG. The full CDR3 sequence reads CASSPRQGALYGYTF.

To note about this clone: The read halts 3 residues ahead of the CDR3 end, with the missing end drawn from the germline J gene. The chain carries TRBV10-2 and TRBJ2-3; D possibly corresponds to TRBD2 (5 bases). V was shortened by 6 bases and J by 2 bases, with 12 bases between the two germline ends. Per germline, CDR1 WSHSY and CDR2 SAAADI. CDR3 length equals 14 residues. The DNA read from the CDR3 is TGCGCCAGCAGGGCCGGACTTGCCACAGATACG. Translating it yields CASRAGLATDT. In full, the CDR3 reads CASRAGLATDTQYF.

The covered CDR3 bases are TGCAGTGCTATCCACCCCGGACAGGGGACCGGGGAG. Its translation: CSAIHPGQGTGE. The entire CDR3 sequence reads CSAIHPGQGTGELFF. This chain connects TRBV20-1 to TRBJ2-2; 9 nucleotides align to TRBD1. The read finishes 3 residues shy of the CDR3 end, and the germline J gene is used to complete it. Germline loops: CDR1 DFQATT, CDR2 SNEGSKA (reference sequence). This CDR3 comprises 15 residues. Losses at the gene ends were 4 bases for V and 5 bases for J; bases not matched to a gene: 8.

Note on this clone: The CDR3 end falls 3 residues outside the read, so it is completed with the germline J gene. The chain carries TRBV11-2 and TRBJ2-5; 12 bases line up with TRBD2. Germline values: CDR1 SGHAT, CDR2 FQNNGV. The CDR3 has 15 residues. Unmatched junction bases numbered 4, after V lost 3 bases and J lost 5 bases. Partial CDR3 DNA: TGTGCCAGCAGCTTCACTAGCGGGGGGAGGGAGACC. Protein sequence: CASSFTSGGRET. The whole CDR3 is CASSFTSGGRETQYF. The full variable domain, in which reference TRBV11-2 and TRBJ2-5 provide the parts outside the CDR3, is EAGVAQSPRYKIIEKRQSVAFWCNPISGHATLYWYQQILGQGPKLLIQFQNNGVVDDSQLPKDRFSAERLKGVDSTLKIQPAKLEDSAVYLCASSFTSGGRETQYFGPGTRLLVL.

On this clone itself: The CDR3 goes on 3 residues after the read ends, and that part is filled in from the germline J gene. The chain has TRBV5-1 and TRBJ2-2; maybe TRBD1 (6 bases). Germline assignment: CDR1 SGHRS and CDR2 YFSETQ. The V end was cut by 0 bases, the J end by 1 base, with 7 bases between. This CDR3 has 15 amino acids. CDR3 DNA, as far as it was read: TGCGCCAGCAGCTTGGACAGGGAGAACACCGGGGAG. Its protein is CASSLDRENTGE. The whole CDR3 sequence reads CASSLDRENTGELFF.

Worth noting for this clone: The read comes to an end 3 residues before the CDR3 does, leaving the germline J gene to fill in the end. The V call is TRBV18, the J call TRBJ1-1; 9 positions match TRBD1. The germline CDR1 and CDR2 sequences are KGHSH and LQKENI. The CDR3 runs 15 residues. CDR3 DNA (partial): TGTGCCAGCTCAGAACGGGACAGGGCTATTGGTGGG. It is translated as CASSERDRAIGG. The entire CDR3 sequence reads CASSERDRAIGGAFF.

Worth noting for this clone: The DNA ends 3 residues before the CDR3 does, and the rest of the CDR3 is filled in from the germline J gene. V usage is TRBV7-2 and J usage is TRBJ1-1, with TRBD1 matching 8 bases. This CDR3 is built from 14 residues. From germline, CDR1 is SGHTA and CDR2 FQGNSA. The trim removed 3 bases at V and 1 base at J, leaving 1 base unmatched. The sequenced CDR3 bases are TGTGCCAGCAGCTTCGGACAGGGGAACACTGAA. It codes for CASSFGQGNTE. Given in full, the CDR3 is CASSFGQGNTEAFF.

Comment on this clone: The CDR3 goes on 3 residues after the read ends, and that part is filled in from the germline J gene. The rearrangement links TRBV5-1 to TRBJ2-1, with a tentative D call TRBD2 (6 bases). V was clipped by 2 bases and J by 6 bases, with 15 bases between them. The CDR3 is made up of 15 amino acids. The germline V gene encodes CDR1 SGHRS and CDR2 YFSETQ. The part of the CDR3 DNA that was read is TGCGCCAGCAGCTTTCGACTAGATGGGGCCAATGAG. The encoded protein is CASSFRLDGANE. The whole CDR3 protein is CASSFRLDGANEQFF.

CDR3 in amino acids: CASGLVIGGPQETQYF. The DNA read from the CDR3 is TGTGCTAGTGGTTTGGTAATCGGGGGGCCCCAAGAGACC. The gene calls are TRBV12-5 and TRBJ2-5, with D possibly being TRBD2 (7 bases). The CDR3 end falls 3 residues outside the read, so it is completed with the germline J gene. Germline CDR1 and CDR2: LGHNT and FRNRAP. This CDR3 has 16 amino acids. The germline V and J ends were trimmed by 0 bases and 1 base, with 12 bases remaining between them. Looking up the rest from reference TRBV12-5 and TRBJ2-5 gives the full variable domain: DARVTQTPRHKVTEMGQEVTMRCQPILGHNTVFWYRQTMMQGLELLAYFRNRAPLDDSGMPKDRFSAEMPDATLATLKIQPSEPRDSAVYFCASGLVIGGPQETQYFGPGTRLLVL.

Note on this clone: From the germline J gene comes the end of the CDR3, since the read stops 3 residues before it. The rearrangement joins TRBV13 to TRBJ2-2; perhaps TRBD1 as D (8 bases). Germline V gene lookup returns CDR1 PRHDT and CDR2 FYEKMQ (reference sequence). This CDR3 region has 15 residues. The CDR3 sequence: CASSSGQGGNEKLFF. The CDR3 bases that were read are TGTGCCAGCAGCTCTGGACAGGGAGGGAATGAAAAG.